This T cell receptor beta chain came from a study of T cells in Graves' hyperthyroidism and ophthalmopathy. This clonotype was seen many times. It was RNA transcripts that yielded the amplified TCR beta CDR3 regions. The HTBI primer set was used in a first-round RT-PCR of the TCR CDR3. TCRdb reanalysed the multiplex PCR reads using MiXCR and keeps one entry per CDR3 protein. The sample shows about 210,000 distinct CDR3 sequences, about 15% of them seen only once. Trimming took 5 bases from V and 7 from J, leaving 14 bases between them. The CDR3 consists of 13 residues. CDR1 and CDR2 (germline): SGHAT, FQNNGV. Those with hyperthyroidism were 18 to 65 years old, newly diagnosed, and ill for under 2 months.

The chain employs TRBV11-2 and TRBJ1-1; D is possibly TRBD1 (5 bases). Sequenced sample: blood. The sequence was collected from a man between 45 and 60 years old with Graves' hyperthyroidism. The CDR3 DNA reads TGTGCCAGCAGCCGGGACCGGGGCCGTGAAGCTTTCTTT. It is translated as CASSRDRGREAFF.